Below, 24 T cell receptor beta chains from the same sample are listed, as sequenced in a study of T cell responses to AZD1222 COVID-19 vaccine. Assay: immunoSEQ multiplex PCR; the TCRdb copy retains only in-frame clones and omits some. The profile shows about 140,000 clones, 75% to 90% of them singletons. The starting material was peripheral blood, obtained on day 0 of AZD1222 vaccination. Receptor source: an adult in good health.

The genes are TRBV15 and TRBJ2-1, with TRBD1 as a possible D gene (5 bases). Trimming took 8 bases from V and 4 from J, leaving 12 bases between them. CDR1 is LNHNV, CDR2 YYDKDF, per germline (reference sequence). The CDR3 totals 13 residues. CDR3 sequence: CATGAPDYNEQFF. The DNA of the CDR3 is TGTGCCACCGGGGCGCCTGATTACAATGAGCAGTTCTTC.

The chain is built from TRBV5-1 and TRBJ2-7; TRBD1 agrees at 7 bases. CDR3 size: 16 residues. Germline V CDR1 and CDR2: SGHRS, YFSETQ. Losses at the gene ends were 0 bases for V and 4 bases for J; bases not matched to a gene: 10. DNA of the CDR3: TGCGCCAGCAGCTTGGCTTTGGGCAGGGGGTTGTACGAGCAGTACTTC. The encoded protein is CASSLALGRGLYEQYF.

The rearrangement joins TRBV5-1 to TRBJ2-5, with 10 bases lining up with TRBD1. This CDR3 spans 17 amino acids. The junction had 6 bases not matched to a gene; V was cut back by 0 bases and J by 1 base. The V gene's germline CDR1 is SGHRS and CDR2 YFSETQ. The CDR3 here is CASSLGGQGLFQETQYF. The CDR3 nucleotides read TGCGCCAGCAGCTTGGGGGGACAGGGGTTGTTCCAAGAGACCCAGTACTTC. The full variable domain, with the rest looked up from reference TRBV5-1 and TRBJ2-5, is KAGVTQTPRYLIKTRGQQVTLSCSPISGHRSVSWYQQTPGQGLQFLFEYFSETQRNKGNFPGRFSGRQFSNSRSEMNVSTLELGDSALYLCASSLGGQGLFQETQYFGPGTRLLVL.

This sequence joins TRBV30 and TRBJ1-2; a weak D match, TRBD1 (6 bases). The CDR3 extends over 12 amino acids. V lost 6 bases to trimming and J lost 14 bases, with 22 bases between them. Per germline, CDR1 GTSNPN and CDR2 SVGIG (reference sequence). Here the CDR3 reads CACPKGGYVRTF. The CDR3 nucleotides read TGTGCCTGTCCGAAAGGGGGGTACGTCAGGACCTTC. Combining the CDR3 with reference TRBV30 and TRBJ1-2 gives the whole variable domain SQTIHQWPATLVQPVGSPLSLECTVEGTSNPNLYWYRQAAGRGLQLLFYSVGIGQISSEVPQNLSASRPQDRQFILSSKKLLLSDSGFYLCACPKGGYVRTFGSGTRLTVV.

The rearrangement uses TRBV30 and TRBJ1-2; a weak D match, TRBD1 (6 bases). V was cut by 3 bases and J by 0 bases, with 11 bases left in between. The CDR3 extends over 14 amino acids. CDR1 GTSNPN and CDR2 SVGIG come from the germline V gene (reference sequence). The CDR3 protein is CAWSRGGPNYGYTF. As DNA, the CDR3 is TGTGCCTGGAGCAGAGGGGGGCCTAACTATGGCTACACCTTC. The variable domain in full, completed from reference TRBV30 and TRBJ1-2, reads SQTIHQWPATLVQPVGSPLSLECTVEGTSNPNLYWYRQAAGRGLQLLFYSVGIGQISSEVPQNLSASRPQDRQFILSSKKLLLSDSGFYLCAWSRGGPNYGYTFGSGTRLTVV.

Here the CDR3 DNA reads TGTGCCAGCAGTAGACTTCAGACAGGGAACACTGAAGCTTTCTTT. It yields the protein CASSRLQTGNTEAFF. This chain joins TRBV27 and TRBJ1-1, with a weak D call TRBD1 (6 bases). Trimming took off 5 bases at V and 1 base at J, with 14 bases between the two ends. The germline V gene has CDR1 MNHEY and CDR2 SMNVEV (reference sequence). CDR3 length equals 15 residues.

This sequence joins TRBV2 and TRBJ1-6; D is ambiguous. From germline, CDR1 is SNHLY and CDR2 FYNNEI. V was shortened by 7 bases and J by 0 bases, with 13 bases between the two germline ends. CDR3 size: 16 residues. The CDR3 loop reads CASKGGVSSYNSPLHF. CDR3 nucleotides: TGTGCCAGCAAGGGCGGGGTTAGCTCCTATAATTCACCCCTCCACTTT.

V is TRBV18 and J is TRBJ2-1; 9 bases fit TRBD1. The CDR3 loop spans 13 amino acids. V was clipped by 4 bases and J by 7 bases; unmatched bases: 2. The V gene's germline CDR1 is KGHSH and CDR2 LQKENI. The CDR3 loop reads CASSQGTGNEQFF. CDR3 bases: TGTGCCAGCTCACAAGGGACAGGGAATGAGCAGTTCTTC.

The chain employs TRBV18 and TRBJ1-1; D not resolved. Trimming removed 0 bases from V and 0 bases from J, with 11 bases in between. The CDR3 covers 16 residues. The germline V gene encodes CDR1 KGHSH and CDR2 LQKENI. This CDR3 reads CASSPPVRTMNTEAFF. The DNA of the CDR3 is TGTGCCAGCTCACCACCAGTGCGAACCATGAACACTGAAGCTTTCTTT.

This chain uses TRBV28 with TRBJ1-2, with D hard to call. Germline V gives CDR1 MDHEN, CDR2 SYDVKM. Trimming left V 5 bases short and J 4 bases short, with 17 bases between. The CDR3 runs 15 residues. The CDR3 DNA reads TGTGCCAGCAGTCCCACGGGCGGCAGCCGCTATGGCTACACCTTC. Encoded protein: CASSPTGGSRYGYTF.

J is TRBJ2-7 and V is TRBV5-1; possible D gene TRBD2, 5 bases. The CDR3 has 15 amino acids. V lost 2 bases and J lost 0, with 12 bases in between. Germline assignment: CDR1 SGHRS and CDR2 YFSETQ. In DNA form, the CDR3 reads TGCGCCAGCAGCTTCGAGGGATCCCCCTCCTACGAGCAGTACTTC. Amino acids: CASSFEGSPSYEQYF.

The chain uses TRBV5-4 and TRBJ1-4; D is unclear. Trimming removed 6 bases at V and 6 bases at J, with 15 bases between. Germline assignment: CDR1 SGHNT and CDR2 YYREEE (reference sequence). The CDR3 loop spans 14 amino acids. CDR3 in DNA: TGTGCCAGCACCCCGGGAGTGGGATATGAAAAACTGTTTTTT. This codes for CASTPGVGYEKLFF.

This chain joins TRBV27 and TRBJ2-7; 7 bases line up with TRBD1. J was trimmed by 1 base and V by 6 bases; bases with no gene match: 9. The CDR3 length is 15 residues. CDR1 is MNHEY, CDR2 SMNVEV, per germline (reference sequence). CDR3 DNA sequence: TGTGCCAGCAGAAGGACCGGGACAGCTTCCTACGAGCAGTACTTC. This codes for CASRRTGTASYEQYF.

A remark on this clone: Other DNA sequences in this sample translate to the same CDR3. The chain uses TRBV2 and TRBJ1-5, with TRBD1 matching over 7 bases. Trimming at V came to 6 bases and at J to 4 bases, leaving 9 bases not matched to a gene. The CDR3 consists of 15 residues. The germline CDR1 and CDR2 sequences are SNHLY and FYNNEI. The CDR3 nucleotides are TGTGCCAGCAGCGGTGACAGGGTAGGAAATCAGCCCCAGCATTTT. Amino acid sequence: CASSGDRVGNQPQHF.

The chain employs TRBV30 and TRBJ2-5; TRBD2 agrees at 9 bases. The CDR3 runs to 15 residues. Germline values: CDR1 GTSNPN, CDR2 SVGIG (reference sequence). V shed 3 bases and J 5 bases; nucleotides not matched to a gene: 10. The CDR3 loop reads CAWRPGGGVRETQYF. The CDR3 nucleotides read TGTGCCTGGAGGCCCGGCGGGGGGGTCCGTGAGACCCAGTACTTC.

The chain links TRBV18 to TRBJ2-3; D might be TRBD1 (6 bases). CDR3 length equals 15 residues. Germline V gene sequence: CDR1 KGHSH, CDR2 LQKENI. V lost 0 bases and J 7 bases, leaving 14 bases between the germline ends. The CDR3 here is CASSPPGALVNTQYF. The CDR3 nucleotides are TGTGCCAGCTCACCACCGGGGGCCCTAGTGAATACGCAGTATTTT.

This clone has more than one count but fewer than ten. The chain links TRBV20-1 to TRBJ2-3; the match to TRBD2 covers 9 bases. Germline assignment: CDR1 DFQATT and CDR2 SNEGSKA (reference sequence). J lost 2 bases, V lost 3 bases, and 6 bases had no gene match. CDR3 length: 15 amino acids. Here the CDR3 DNA reads TGCAGTGCTAGTGGGATAGCGGGGGCCACAGATACGCAGTATTTT. Amino acids: CSASGIAGATDTQYF.

V is TRBV9 and J is TRBJ1-2; tentatively, D is TRBD1 (5 bases). The CDR3 length is 16 residues. Germline-derived CDR1 and CDR2 are SGDLS and YYNGEE. V dropped 3 bases and J dropped 0 bases, with 15 bases sitting between them. The CDR3 DNA follows: TGTGCCAGCAGCGGATCCCGGGACGGCGCTAACTATGGCTACACCTTC. Translated, it gives CASSGSRDGANYGYTF.

This chain joins TRBV6-6 and TRBJ1-1; a weak D match, TRBD1 (5 bases). V was cut by 8 bases and J by 8 bases, with 18 bases left in between. The CDR3 sequence is 13 residues long. Germline V lookup: CDR1 MNHNY, CDR2 SVGAGI (reference sequence). The CDR3 DNA reads as TGTGCCAGCGAACTACAGGCGGCGGGGGAAGCTTTCTTT. Translated: CASELQAAGEAFF.

This sequence joins TRBV5-1 and TRBJ1-2; TRBD1 might be the D (5 bases). The CDR3 spans 14 residues. V dropped 4 bases and J dropped 2 bases, with 12 bases sitting between them. Looked up from germline, CDR1 is SGHRS and CDR2 is YFSETQ. The CDR3: CASSPGGGNYGYTF. The CDR3 DNA sequence: TGCGCCAGCAGCCCTGGGGGGGGAAACTATGGCTACACCTTC.

The V call is TRBV6-2 or TRBV6-3, the J call TRBJ2-5; 8 bases agree with TRBD2. V was pared by 0 bases and J by 0 bases, with 9 bases of the junction left unmatched. The germline V gene encodes CDR1 MNHEY and CDR2 SVGEGT. The CDR3 length is 18 residues. CDR3 nucleotide sequence: TGTGCCAGCAGTTACTCTCGCCGGGGGCGGGGGGACCAAGAGACCCAGTACTTC. Protein product: CASSYSRRGRGDQETQYF.

The chain links TRBV28 to TRBJ1-2; a possible D gene is TRBD1 (6 bases). V was shortened by 6 bases and J by 5 bases, with 22 bases between the two germline ends. Germline CDR1 reads MDHEN; CDR2 reads SYDVKM. The length of the CDR3 is 16 residues. CDR3 loop: CASRTPSDRPSYGYTF. CDR3 sequence (DNA): TGTGCCAGCAGGACCCCGTCGGACAGACCTTCGTATGGCTACACCTTC.

The rearrangement links TRBV30 to TRBJ1-4, with D unclear. Germline V CDR1 and CDR2: GTSNPN, SVGIG (reference sequence). Trimming left V 4 bases short and J 3 bases short, with 12 bases between. The CDR3 is made up of 14 amino acids. In DNA, the CDR3 is TGTGCCTGGAACATTCCGGGCCCTAATGAAAAACTGTTTTTT. This codes for CAWNIPGPNEKLFF.

V is TRBV5-6 and J is TRBJ1-5; TRBD1 agrees at 11 bases. V lost 2 bases, J lost 2 bases, and 3 bases stayed unmatched. Per the germline V gene, CDR1 is SGHDT and CDR2 is YYEEEE. This CDR3 contains 16 residues. DNA for the CDR3: TGTGCCAGCAGCTTTTGGGACAGGGGGGGCAATCAGCCCCAGCATTTT. This encodes CASSFWDRGGNQPQHF. The full variable domain, its missing parts supplied by reference TRBV5-6 and TRBJ1-5, is DAGVTQSPTHLIKTRGQQVTLRCSPKSGHDTVSWYQQALGQGPQFIFQYYEEEERQRGNFPDRFSGHQFPNYSSELNVNALLLGDSALYLCASSFWDRGGNQPQHFGDGTRLSIL.